This TCR beta chain was sequenced during a study of cytomegalovirus exposure and HLA in healthy donors. TCRdb's table, derived via immunoSEQ multiplex PCR, lists solely in-frame clones and lacks some. Here the sample spans fewer than 150,000 clones, approximately 84% being singletons. The origin of this receptor is a man aged 25 to 40 in good health and CMV-seropositive. Source material: PBMCs.

CDR3 in amino acids: CASSRRLAGNEQFF. DNA of the CDR3: TGTGCCAGCTCACGGCGACTTGCGGGCAATGAGCAGTTCTTC. This chain uses TRBV18 with TRBJ2-1, with D perhaps matching TRBD2 (5 bases). The CDR3 has 14 residues. V was shortened by 4 bases and J by 6 bases, with 13 bases between the two germline ends. The germline V gene has CDR1 KGHSH and CDR2 LQKENI.